Below are 7 T cell receptor beta chains sequenced from a single sample in a study of STAT3 mutations in large granular lymphocyte leukemia (dated by TCRdb to 2018 to 2020). The paper as a whole reports these results and caveats: Every T-LGLL patient showed at least one immunodominant TCRbeta clonotype, and about half showed multiple immunodominant subclonotypes.

Receptor amplification or capture employed the immunoSEQ multiplex PCR assay. TCRdb took over this immuneACCESS table, retaining in-frame rearrangements with V and J assigned. Such tables are incomplete; in checked studies, under half of the missing clones stem from an unresolved V gene, and the remainder is unexplained. Across this sample there are under 3,500 clones, with about two thirds seen only once. The ten largest make up around 15% of the sample. These receptors lack a known antigen. Material for sequencing was peripheral blood mononuclear cells. The receptor source for this set is a woman between 40 and 50 years old with T-cell large granular lymphocyte leukemia. Some clones in this sample may be carry-over from other donors' samples. The age is the age at diagnosis.

J is TRBJ2-5 and V is TRBV30, with 11 bases fitting TRBD2. The germline gives CDR1 GTSNPN, CDR2 SVGIG (reference sequence). The J segment lost 4 bases and the V segment lost 3 bases, leaving 4 bases of the junction unmatched. The CDR3 length is 14 residues. In DNA, the CDR3 is TGTGCCTGGAGGCCTAGCGGGGGGAGAGAGACCCAGTACTTC. Residues: CAWRPSGGRETQYF.

This clone has a single count. This rearrangement joins TRBV6-6 to TRBJ1-4, with D hard to call. Trimming removed 9 bases at V and 2 bases at J, with 10 bases between. Looked up from germline, CDR1 is MNHNY and CDR2 is SVGAGI (reference sequence). This CDR3 region has 13 residues. CDR3 region: CASAGRTNEKLFF. The CDR3 DNA follows: TGTGCCAGTGCCGGACGGACTAATGAAAAACTGTTTTTT.

The table lists this clone with a count of one. This chain connects TRBV5-1 to TRBJ2-7; D is unresolved. The germline V gene encodes CDR1 SGHRS and CDR2 YFSETQ. This CDR3 is 12 amino acids long. Trimming stripped 4 bases from V and 3 bases from J, with 8 bases between. The chain's CDR3 is CASSGSGYEQYF. The CDR3 nucleotides are TGCGCCAGCAGCGGAAGTGGCTACGAGCAGTACTTC.

This clone was observed a single time. The chain uses TRBV7-9 and TRBJ2-1, with 11 bases matching TRBD2. The CDR3 spans 18 residues. With V trimmed by 5 bases and J by 7 bases, 16 bases remained unmatched. Germline V gene sequence: CDR1 SEHNR, CDR2 FQNEAQ (reference sequence). Here the CDR3 DNA reads TGTGCCAGCAGCCCCCCAGGGCCGGGGCCTAGCGGGAGGAATGAGCAGTTCTTC. Residues: CASSPPGPGPSGRNEQFF.

The genes are TRBV29-1 and TRBJ2-1; D gene ambiguous. Trimming cost V 0 bases and J 5 bases, with 20 bases left between them. Germline V gene data show CDR1 as SQVTM and CDR2 as ANQGSEA. The CDR3 totals 17 residues. The CDR3 reads CSVEDLVRSLNHNEQFF. The DNA for the CDR3 is TGCAGCGTTGAAGATCTCGTCCGAAGTCTAAACCACAATGAGCAGTTCTTC.

The chain joins TRBV5-1 to TRBJ1-2; D is ambiguous. The V end was cut by 4 bases, the J end by 8 bases, with 12 bases between. The CDR3 runs to 12 residues. Germline CDR1 SGHRS, CDR2 YFSETQ. The CDR3, as DNA: TGCGCCAGCAGCGTCGAGGGAGGGGGCTACACCTTC. It encodes CASSVEGGGYTF.

The V and J genes are TRBV5-1 and TRBJ2-7; the match to TRBD2 covers 11 bases. With V trimmed by 1 base and J by 4 bases, 10 bases remained unmatched. This CDR3 contains 17 residues. Germline values: CDR1 SGHRS, CDR2 YFSETQ. The CDR3 nucleotides are TGCGCCAGCAGCTTGAGAACTAGCGGGAGTGGGGGATACGAGCAGTACTTC. Translated, it gives CASSLRTSGSGGYEQYF.